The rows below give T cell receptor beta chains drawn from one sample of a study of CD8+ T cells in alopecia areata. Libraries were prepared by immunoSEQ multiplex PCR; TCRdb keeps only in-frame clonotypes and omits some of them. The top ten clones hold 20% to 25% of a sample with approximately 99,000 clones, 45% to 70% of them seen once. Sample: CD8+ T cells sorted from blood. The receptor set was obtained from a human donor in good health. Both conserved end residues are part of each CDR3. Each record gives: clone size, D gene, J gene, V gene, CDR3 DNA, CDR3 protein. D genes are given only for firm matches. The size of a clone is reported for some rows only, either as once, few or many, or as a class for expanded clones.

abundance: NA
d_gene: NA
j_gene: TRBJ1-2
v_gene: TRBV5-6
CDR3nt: TGTGCCAGCAGCTTGGGACAGACCTATGGCTACACCTTC
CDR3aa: CASSLGQTYGYTF

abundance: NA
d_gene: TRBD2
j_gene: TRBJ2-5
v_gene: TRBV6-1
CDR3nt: TGTGCCAGCAGTGAACTAGCGGGGGGGCAAGAGACCCAGTACTTC
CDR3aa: CASSELAGGQETQYF

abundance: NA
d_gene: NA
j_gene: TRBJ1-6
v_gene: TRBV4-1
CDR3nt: TGCGCCAGCAGCCAAGATCCCGGGCCAACCTATAATTCACCCCTCCACTTT
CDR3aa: CASSQDPGPTYNSPLHF

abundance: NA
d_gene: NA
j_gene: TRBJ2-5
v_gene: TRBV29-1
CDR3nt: TGCAGCGTTGAAGGGGGATTGGGGTACCAAGAGACCCAGTACTTC
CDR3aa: CSVEGGLGYQETQYF

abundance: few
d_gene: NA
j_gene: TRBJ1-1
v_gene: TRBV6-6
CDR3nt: TGTGCCAGCTTAGGGGTGCCAGAGGCTTTCTTT
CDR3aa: CASLGVPEAFF

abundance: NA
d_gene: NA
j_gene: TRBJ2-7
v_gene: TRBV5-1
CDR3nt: TGCGCCAGCAGCTTGGCGGGGGCCCACGAGCAGTACTTC
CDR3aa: CASSLAGAHEQYF

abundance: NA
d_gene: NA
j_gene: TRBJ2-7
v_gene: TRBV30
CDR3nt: TGTGCCTGGAGGCCCTTGCGGGGACAGTTCTACGAGCAGTACTTC
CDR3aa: CAWRPLRGQFYEQYF

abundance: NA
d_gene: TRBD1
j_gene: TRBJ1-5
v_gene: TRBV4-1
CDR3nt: TGCGCCAGCAGCCAAGACCTACCCGACAGGGGCAGAGGTCAGCCCCAGCATTTT
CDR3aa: CASSQDLPDRGRGQPQHF

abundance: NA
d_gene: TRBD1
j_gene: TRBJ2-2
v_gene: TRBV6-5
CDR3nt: TGTGCCAGCAGCCCGGTAACAGGGGCCGGGGAGCTGTTTTTT
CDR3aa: CASSPVTGAGELFF

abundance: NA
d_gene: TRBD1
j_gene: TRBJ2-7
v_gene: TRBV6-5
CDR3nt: TGTGCCAGCAGAGGGACAGGCCCCCACTACGAGCAGTACTTC
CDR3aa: CASRGTGPHYEQYF

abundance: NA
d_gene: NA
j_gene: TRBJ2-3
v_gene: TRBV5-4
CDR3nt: TGTGCCAGCAGCTTGGCCGTGGGGGCAAGAGATACGCAGTATTTT
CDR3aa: CASSLAVGARDTQYF

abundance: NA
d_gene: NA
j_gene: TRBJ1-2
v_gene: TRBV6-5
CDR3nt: TGTGCCAGCAGTTACCGGATGGGGGTATCCAACTATGGCTACACCTTC
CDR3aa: CASSYRMGVSNYGYTF

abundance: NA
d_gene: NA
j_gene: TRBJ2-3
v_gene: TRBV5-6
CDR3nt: TGTGCCAGCAGCTTTCCTTCTAGCACAGATACGCAGTATTTT
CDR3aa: CASSFPSSTDTQYF

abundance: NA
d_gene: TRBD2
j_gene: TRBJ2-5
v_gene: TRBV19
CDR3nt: TGTGCCAGTAAGGCAGCGGGGGGAGGAGAGACCCAGTACTTC
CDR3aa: CASKAAGGGETQYF

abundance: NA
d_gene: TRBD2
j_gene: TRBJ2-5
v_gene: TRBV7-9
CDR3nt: TGTGCCAGCAGCTTGTGGACTAGCGGGTCGGAGACCCAGTACTTC
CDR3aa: CASSLWTSGSETQYF

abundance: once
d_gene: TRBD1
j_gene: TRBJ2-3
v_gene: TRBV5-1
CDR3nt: TGCGCCAGCAGCTCGCGCGGGGACAGGGCCGGGGGCACAGATACGCAGTATTTT
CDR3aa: CASSSRGDRAGGTDTQYF

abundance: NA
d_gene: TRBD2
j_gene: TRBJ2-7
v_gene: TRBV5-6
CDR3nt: TGTGCCAGCAGCTTGGCGGGAGGTGCCTACGAGCAGTACTTC
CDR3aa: CASSLAGGAYEQYF

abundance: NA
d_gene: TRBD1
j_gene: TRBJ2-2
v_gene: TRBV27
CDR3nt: TGTGCCAGCAAGGGTTCGACAGGGGGCTACACCGGGGAGCTGTTTTTT
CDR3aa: CASKGSTGGYTGELFF

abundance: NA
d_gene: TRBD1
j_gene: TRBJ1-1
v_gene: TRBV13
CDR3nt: TGTGCCAGCAGCTTCTCGACCGGGACAGGGCCGAGGGGCACTGAAGCTTTCTTT
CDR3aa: CASSFSTGTGPRGTEAFF

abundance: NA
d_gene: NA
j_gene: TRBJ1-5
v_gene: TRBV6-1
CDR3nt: TGTGCCAGCAGTGAATGGGGAGGAAGCAATCAGCCCCAGCATTTT
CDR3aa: CASSEWGGSNQPQHF

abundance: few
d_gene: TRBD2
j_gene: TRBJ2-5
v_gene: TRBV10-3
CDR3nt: TGTGCCAGCAGAAAGGGACTAGCTTCGGAGACCCAGTACTTC
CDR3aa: CASRKGLASETQYF

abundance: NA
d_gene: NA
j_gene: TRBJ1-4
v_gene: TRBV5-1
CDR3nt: TGCGCCAGCAGCTTGGGCCTCGGAACGAATGAAAAACTGTTTTTT
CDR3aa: CASSLGLGTNEKLFF

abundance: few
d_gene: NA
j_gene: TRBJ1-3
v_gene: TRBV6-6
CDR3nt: TGTGCCAGCAGTTACGATGGGGGCGCGGCTGGAAACACCATATATTTT
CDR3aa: CASSYDGGAAGNTIYF

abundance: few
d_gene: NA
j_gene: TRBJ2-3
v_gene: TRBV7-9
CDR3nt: TGTGCCAGCAGCTCTCGAGATACGCAGTATTTT
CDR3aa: CASSSRDTQYF

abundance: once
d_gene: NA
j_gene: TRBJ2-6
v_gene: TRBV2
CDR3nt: TGTGCCAGCAGTGAAGCGCTTCCCCCTCTCTCTGGGGCCAACGTCCTGACTTTC
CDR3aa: CASSEALPPLSGANVLTF

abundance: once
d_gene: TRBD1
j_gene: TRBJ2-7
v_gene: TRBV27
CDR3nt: TGTGCCAGCAGTTTATCCCCCCCACAGGGGCTCCCCTACGAGCAGTACTTC
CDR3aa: CASSLSPPQGLPYEQYF

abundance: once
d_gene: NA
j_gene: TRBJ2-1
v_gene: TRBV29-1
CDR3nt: TGCAGCGTTATGCGGGGTAATTACAATGAGCAGTTCTTC
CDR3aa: CSVMRGNYNEQFF

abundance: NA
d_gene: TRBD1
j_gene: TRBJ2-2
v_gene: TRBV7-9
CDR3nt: TGTGCCAGCAGCCCCCGACAGGGGGAGGACACCGGGGAGCTGTTTTTT
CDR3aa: CASSPRQGEDTGELFF

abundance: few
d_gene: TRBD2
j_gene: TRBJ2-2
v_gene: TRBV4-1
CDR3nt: TGCGCCAGCAGCCAAGAAACTCACCAGGTCCTCTGGCGGGGGATCACCGGGGAGCTGTTTTTT
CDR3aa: CASSQETHQVLWRGITGELFF

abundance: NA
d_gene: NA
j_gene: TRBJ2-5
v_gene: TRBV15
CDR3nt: TGTGCCACCAGCAGACCGGGGGAGACCCAGTACTTC
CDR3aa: CATSRPGETQYF

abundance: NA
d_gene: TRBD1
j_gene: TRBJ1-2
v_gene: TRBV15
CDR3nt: TGTGCCACCAGCCGGGACAGGGCGAGCTATGGCTACACCTTC
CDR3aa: CATSRDRASYGYTF

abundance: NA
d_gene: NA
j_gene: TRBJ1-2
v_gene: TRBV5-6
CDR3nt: TGTGCCAGCAGCTTTGGAGGGGCCAGTAACTATGGCTACACCTTC
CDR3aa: CASSFGGASNYGYTF

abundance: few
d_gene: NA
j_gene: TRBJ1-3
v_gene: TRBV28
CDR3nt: TGTGCCAGCAGTTTCCAGCCAGCTGGAAACACCATATATTTT
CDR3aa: CASSFQPAGNTIYF

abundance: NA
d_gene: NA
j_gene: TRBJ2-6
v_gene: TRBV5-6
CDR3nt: TGTGCCAGCAGCTTGGTACCAGGAACCCCTGGGGCCAACGTCCTGACTTTC
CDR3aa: CASSLVPGTPGANVLTF

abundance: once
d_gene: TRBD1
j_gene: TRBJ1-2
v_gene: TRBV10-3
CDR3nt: TGTGCCATCAGTGAATCGACAGGGGGCTACTATGGCTACACCTTC
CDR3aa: CAISESTGGYYGYTF

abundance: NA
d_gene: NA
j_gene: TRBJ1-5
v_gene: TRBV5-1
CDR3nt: TGCGCCAGCAGCTTAGGTAGCAATCAGCCCCAGCATTTT
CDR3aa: CASSLGSNQPQHF

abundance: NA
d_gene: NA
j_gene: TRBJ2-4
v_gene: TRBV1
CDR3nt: TGCACCAGCAGCCTGACAGGGGGTGAGGCCAAAAACATTCAGTACTTC
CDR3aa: CTSSLTGGEAKNIQYF

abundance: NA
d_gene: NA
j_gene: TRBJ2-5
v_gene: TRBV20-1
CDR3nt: TGCAGTGCTATTGCGGGGACCCAGTACTTC
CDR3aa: CSAIAGTQYF

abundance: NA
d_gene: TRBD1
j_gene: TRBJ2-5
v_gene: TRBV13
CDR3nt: TGTGCCAGCAGCTTAGGCAGGACAGGTGTAGCGCAAGAGACCCAGTACTTC
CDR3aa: CASSLGRTGVAQETQYF

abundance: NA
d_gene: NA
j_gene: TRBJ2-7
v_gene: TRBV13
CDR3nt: TGTGCCAGCAGCGCCCCGGGACCATCCTACGAGCAGTACTTC
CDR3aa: CASSAPGPSYEQYF

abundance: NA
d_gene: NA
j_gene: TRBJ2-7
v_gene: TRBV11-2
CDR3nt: TGTGCCAGCAGCTTACACCACGAGCAGTACTTC
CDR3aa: CASSLHHEQYF

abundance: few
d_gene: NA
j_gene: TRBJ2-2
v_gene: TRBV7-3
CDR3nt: TGTGCCAGCAGCACCGGGACTTCAAGCCTGTTTTTT
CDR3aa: CASSTGTSSLFF

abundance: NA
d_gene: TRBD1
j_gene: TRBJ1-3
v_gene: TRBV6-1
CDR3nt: TGTGCCAGCAGTGAAGCCCCGACAGGGGTAGGAAACACCATATATTTT
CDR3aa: CASSEAPTGVGNTIYF

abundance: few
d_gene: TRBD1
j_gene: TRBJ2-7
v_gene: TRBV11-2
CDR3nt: TGTGCCAGCAGCTTTAGCCCGGGACAGGGGGCCTTCTACTACGAGCAGTACTTC
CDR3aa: CASSFSPGQGAFYYEQYF

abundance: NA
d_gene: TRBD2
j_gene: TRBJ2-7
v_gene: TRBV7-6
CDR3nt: TGTGCCAGCAGCTCAGAGGCACTAGCGGGTTCCTACGAGCAGTACTTC
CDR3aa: CASSSEALAGSYEQYF

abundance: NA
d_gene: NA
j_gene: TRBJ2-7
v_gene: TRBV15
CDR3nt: TGTGCCACCAGCAAGCGAGGTTCCTACGAGCAGTACTTC
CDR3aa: CATSKRGSYEQYF

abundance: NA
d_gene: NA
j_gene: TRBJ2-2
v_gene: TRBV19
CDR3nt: TGTGCCAGTAGTATAAGTGCGAACACCGGGGAGCTGTTTTTT
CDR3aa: CASSISANTGELFF

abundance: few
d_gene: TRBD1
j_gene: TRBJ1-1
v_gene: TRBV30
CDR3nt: TGTGCCTGGAGTAAGGGACAGGGAGTAACTGAAGCTTTCTTT
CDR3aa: CAWSKGQGVTEAFF

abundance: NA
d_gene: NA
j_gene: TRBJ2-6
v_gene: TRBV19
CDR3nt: TGTGCCAGTAGTATTGGCTCTGGGGCCAACGTCCTGACTTTC
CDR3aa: CASSIGSGANVLTF

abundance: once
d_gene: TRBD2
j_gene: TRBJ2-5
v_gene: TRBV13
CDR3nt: TGTGCCAGCAGCTTAAGGGGACTAACTAAAGAGACCCAGTACTTC
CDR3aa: CASSLRGLTKETQYF

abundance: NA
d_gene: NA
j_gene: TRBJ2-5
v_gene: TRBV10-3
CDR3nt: TGTGCCATCAGTGAGTCGAACTCGCCCCACCGGGAGACCCAGTACTTC
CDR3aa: CAISESNSPHRETQYF